Shown below are 21 T cell receptor beta chains from a single sample sequenced in a study of metastatic and nonmetastatic thyroid tumors. TCRdb re-called clones from the PCR reads using MiXCR. The data show some 3,500 clones, with approximately 40% seen just once and roughly 15% held by the top ten. Patients had received no treatment of any kind before thyroid surgery. The specimen was adjacent normal tissue. Receptors were obtained from a male donor with papillary thyroid cancer or a benign thyroid nodule (not recorded which). Some clones in this sample may be carry-over from other donors' samples.

This clone occurred many times. V usage is TRBV15 and J usage is TRBJ2-2, with TRBD1 as a possible D gene (6 bases). The CDR3 consists of 19 residues. Per the germline V gene, CDR1 is LNHNV and CDR2 is YYDKDF (reference sequence). Trimming left V 0 bases short and J 5 bases short, with 22 bases between. CDR3 loop: CATSRDSVPTGLRTGELFF. CDR3 nucleotides: TGTGCCACCAGCAGAGATTCCGTGCCGACAGGTCTTAGGACCGGGGAGCTGTTTTTT.

V gene TRBV5-8 combines with J gene TRBJ1-3, with D unresolved. The V and J ends lost 1 base and 2 bases respectively, with 13 bases between them. The CDR3 length is 16 residues. Germline V gene data show CDR1 as SGHTS and CDR2 as YDEGEE. CDR3 protein: CASSLLIVGTGNTIYF. The CDR3 DNA follows: TGTGCCAGCAGCTTGTTAATCGTGGGGACTGGAAACACCATATATTTT.

By sample fraction, this clone is medium-sized. The chain links TRBV20-1 to TRBJ2-7; 8 bases are shared with TRBD2. The CDR3 is 13 residues long. V trimming: 5 bases; J trimming: 6 bases; junction bases outside the gene matches: 9. From germline, CDR1 is DFQATT and CDR2 SNEGSKA (reference sequence). The CDR3 is CSAARTSNSEQYV. Written as DNA, the CDR3 is TGCAGTGCTGCGCGGACTAGCAACTCCGAGCAGTACGTC.

This clone has only a few counts. The chain joins TRBV20-1 to TRBJ2-7; TRBD1 might be the D (5 bases). Germline V CDR1 and CDR2: DFQATT, SNEGSKA (reference sequence). The CDR3 has 11 residues. Trimming stripped 6 bases from V and 3 bases from J, with 9 bases between. The CDR3 region is CSAPGIYEQYF. The CDR3 region has the DNA TGCAGTGCGCCAGGGATCTACGAGCAGTACTTC.

V is TRBV5-1 and J is TRBJ2-6, with D unresolved. V lost 0 bases and J lost 2, with 6 bases in between. CDR3 length: 15 amino acids. Looked up from germline, CDR1 is SGHRS and CDR2 is YFSETQ. The chain's CDR3 is CASSLEQPGANVLTF. The DNA of the CDR3 is TGCGCCAGCAGCTTGGAGCAACCTGGGGCCAACGTCCTGACTTTC.

This chain joins TRBV6-5 and TRBJ2-1; D gene ambiguous. The CDR3 loop spans 13 amino acids. The V end lost 2 bases, the J end lost 15 bases, and 17 bases lay between the germline ends. Germline V gene data show CDR1 as MNHEY and CDR2 as SVGAGI. CDR3 nucleotide sequence: TGTGCCAGCAGTTACGCCGGTTCGGTCACGTCGTTCTTC. Its protein is CASSYAGSVTSFF.

This clone was seen repeatedly, ten times or more. The chain uses TRBV6-1 and TRBJ2-5, with D maybe TRBD2 (5 bases). Germline V gene sequence: CDR1 MNHNS, CDR2 SASEGT. V lost 5 bases to trimming and J lost 4 bases, with 14 bases between them. The CDR3 is 14 residues long. In DNA form, the CDR3 reads TGTGCCAGCAGTTTCGGGATGGACCCAGAGACCCAGTACTTC. Protein: CASSFGMDPETQYF.

This chain links TRBV6-5 with TRBJ1-2; D remains unclear. Trimming shortened V by 0 bases and J by 0 bases, and 14 bases separated the two germline ends. Germline CDR1 reads MNHEY; CDR2 reads SVGAGI. This CDR3 has 17 residues. CDR3 region: CASSYSRHRKANYGYTF. In DNA, the CDR3 is TGTGCCAGCAGTTACTCGAGGCACAGAAAAGCTAACTATGGCTACACCTTC.

This clone has just a few counts. The CDR3 here is CASTGTGESNYGYTF. CDR3 DNA sequence: TGTGCCAGCACCGGGACAGGCGAATCTAACTATGGCTACACCTTC. The V and J genes are TRBV6-1 and TRBJ1-2; 8 positions match TRBD1. The CDR3 runs to 15 residues. The ends lost 7 bases at V and 0 bases at J; junction bases unmatched: 7. Germline V gene sequence: CDR1 MNHNS, CDR2 SASEGT.

CDR3 nucleotide sequence: TGCAGTGCTACCGGGACGGCTAACACCGGGGAGCTGTTTTTT. It is translated as CSATGTANTGELFF. The V gene is TRBV20-1, the J gene TRBJ2-2, with D perhaps matching TRBD1 or TRBD2 (5 bases each). V was trimmed by 4 bases and J by 2 bases, leaving 11 bases between them. The germline gives CDR1 DFQATT, CDR2 SNEGSKA (reference sequence). The CDR3 is 14 amino acids.

CDR3 residues: CSARELAVAPDTQYF. The CDR3 bases are TGCAGTGCTAGGGAACTAGCGGTAGCGCCAGATACGCAGTATTTT. V usage is TRBV20-1 and J usage is TRBJ2-3; TRBD2 matches 8 bases. Germline values: CDR1 DFQATT, CDR2 SNEGSKA (reference sequence). The CDR3 runs to 15 residues. J gave up 4 bases and V 3 bases, and 9 bases lay outside the gene matches.

This clone has more than one count but fewer than ten. As the CDR3 is not closed by the conserved phenylalanine or tryptophan, this likely results from a read error. The CDR3 bases are TGTGCCCGCAGTATACAGGGGGTGGGAGTCGGGGAGCTGTTTCTT. Translation: CARSIQGVGVGELFL. V gene TRBV12-3 or TRBV12-4 combines with J gene TRBJ2-2; 8 positions match TRBD1. This CDR3 has 15 amino acids.

This clone appeared a few times. This chain links TRBV27 with TRBJ2-3; D not resolved. Germline lookup yields CDR1 MNHEY and CDR2 SMNVEV (reference sequence). The V and J ends lost 1 base and 1 base respectively, with 15 bases between them. The CDR3 is 17 amino acids. The CDR3 sequence: CASSLLLTGAGTDTQYF. The CDR3 region has the DNA TGTGCCAGCAGTTTATTGTTAACTGGAGCCGGCACAGATACGCAGTATTTT.

The CDR3 sequence is CASSLNGGGVDTQYF. CDR3 sequence (DNA): TGTGCCAGCAGCTTAAATGGGGGAGGTGTTGATACGCAGTATTTT. V usage is TRBV7-3 and J usage is TRBJ2-3; D may be TRBD2 (6 bases). This CDR3 is 15 amino acids long. Germline lookup yields CDR1 SGHTA and CDR2 FQGTGA. Deletions cut 1 base from V and 6 bases from J, with 14 bases between.

The V gene is TRBV7-3, the J gene TRBJ2-1; the match to TRBD2 covers 14 bases. The germline CDR1 and CDR2 sequences are SGHTA and FQGTGA. This CDR3 spans 16 amino acids. After removal of 5 bases from V and 10 bases from J, the junction contained 10 bases not matched to a gene. The CDR3 sequence: CASSLRGGLAGVEQFF. The CDR3 region has the DNA TGTGCCAGCAGCCTAAGGGGGGGACTAGCGGGAGTGGAGCAGTTCTTC.

A few counts support this clone. The chain is built from TRBV15 and TRBJ2-7; D not resolved. The ends were cut back, 0 bases at V and 6 bases at J, with 6 bases in the middle. The CDR3 totals 12 residues. CDR1 is LNHNV, CDR2 YYDKDF, per germline (reference sequence). CDR3: CATSRDETEQYF. DNA for the CDR3: TGTGCCACCAGCAGAGATGAGACCGAGCAGTACTTC.

The V and J genes are TRBV5-1 and TRBJ2-7; possible D gene TRBD2, 6 bases. CDR1 and CDR2 (germline): SGHRS, YFSETQ. Trimming pared 1 base from V and 3 bases from J, leaving 23 bases between. The CDR3 has 18 amino acids. The DNA for the CDR3 is TGCGCCAGCAGCTTGACCTCGGCTAGGAGCGGGTGGAACTACGAGCAGTACTTC. Translation: CASSLTSARSGWNYEQYF.

This clone is termed large. V and J are TRBV20-1 and TRBJ1-2; D remains ambiguous. CDR1 and CDR2 from the germline V gene are DFQATT and SNEGSKA (reference sequence). V gave up 5 bases and J gave up 1 base, with 8 bases separating them. This CDR3 contains 12 residues. The CDR3: CSADGVNYGYTF. In nucleotides, the CDR3 is TGCAGTGCTGACGGGGTTAACTATGGCTACACCTTC.

A few counts support this clone. The gene calls are TRBV19 and TRBJ2-7; unclear D gene. Deletions cut 0 bases from V and 3 bases from J, with 6 bases between. Germline V gives CDR1 LNHDA, CDR2 SQIVND (reference sequence). The CDR3 is made up of 13 amino acids. Here the CDR3 DNA reads TGTGCCAGTAGTATAGATGGGGACTACGAGCAGTACTTC. This gives the protein CASSIDGDYEQYF.

The chain couples TRBV5-1 to TRBJ1-4; D is unresolved. Looked up from germline, CDR1 is SGHRS and CDR2 is YFSETQ. The V end was cut by 4 bases, the J end by 4 bases, with 11 bases between. The CDR3 is 14 residues long. The chain's CDR3 is CASSVLGNNEKLFF. The CDR3, as DNA: TGCGCCAGCAGCGTCCTGGGGAATAATGAAAAACTGTTTTTT.

In this sample, this clone is large. This same CDR3 is encoded by further DNA sequences in the sample. The chain is built from TRBV6-4 and TRBJ2-1; D not resolved. From germline, CDR1 is MRHNA and CDR2 SNTAGT. The CDR3 spans 15 residues. Trimming took off 3 bases at V and 0 bases at J, with 9 bases between the two ends. The CDR3: CASSEQPSSYNEQFF. The CDR3 nucleotides read TGTGCCAGCAGTGAGCAGCCGAGCTCCTACAATGAGCAGTTCTTC.